These 13 T cell receptor beta chains were sequenced from one sample in a study of vaccination and CD4 T cells after COVID-19. Sequencing of cultured CD4+ T cell DNA used the Oncomine TCR Beta short-read assay. Each CDR3 protein gets one entry after TCRdb re-called the PCR reads with MiXCR. Of about 14,000 distinct CDR3 sequences in the sample, approximately 55% were seen once. Their specific antigens are unknown. Described treatment: roughly 11-day PBMC culture with coronavirus spike peptide pools or control peptides (ViraFEST assay). The material sequenced was CD4+ T cells from blood, cultured in vitro. The receptors come from a human donor who had recovered from COVID-19.

The gene calls are TRBV2 and TRBJ2-7; 11 bases are a match to TRBD2. The CDR3 is 15 amino acids. Germline V gene lookup returns CDR1 SNHLY and CDR2 FYNNEI. Unmatched junction bases numbered 6, after V lost 7 bases and J lost 1 base. CDR3 in DNA: TGTGCCAGCACCCTACTAGCGGGAGTTTCCTACGAGCAGTACTTC. Protein: CASTLLAGVSYEQYF. Supplemented by reference TRBV2 and TRBJ2-7, the full variable domain reads EPEVTQTPSHQVTQMGQEVILRCVPISNHLYFYWYRQILGQKVEFLVSFYNNEISEKSEIFDDQFSVERPDGSNFTLKIRSTKLEDSAMYFCASTLLAGVSYEQYFGPGTRLTVT.

Only a few counts were recorded for this clonotype. The chain couples TRBV15 to TRBJ2-5; TRBD2 is a possible D gene (5 bases). The germline V gene has CDR1 LNHNV and CDR2 YYDKDF (reference sequence). CDR3 size: 15 residues. V was pared by 0 bases and J by 7 bases, with 15 bases between. CDR3 coding DNA: TGTGCCACCAGCAGAGATAGGTCAGCAGGAGGGACCCAGTACTTC. It yields the protein CATSRDRSAGGTQYF.

In the case of this clonotype: Lacking the conserved final phenylalanine or tryptophan, this CDR3 likely reflects a read error. The chain recombines TRBV11-2 with TRBJ1-1, with D possibly TRBD1 on 6 matching bases. Trimming removed 5 bases at V and 1 base at J, with 20 bases between. Germline values: CDR1 SGHAT, CDR2 FQNNGV. The length of the CDR3 is 17 residues. The CDR3 loop reads CASSPTGFSIGNTEAFL. The CDR3 DNA reads as TGTGCCAGCAGCCCCACAGGGTTTAGTATCGGGAACACTGAAGCTTTCTTA.

This rearrangement joins TRBV30 to TRBJ2-2; 7 bases agree with TRBD2. There are 14 residues in the CDR3. J lost 7 bases, V lost 3 bases, and 8 bases had no gene match. CDR1 is GTSNPN, CDR2 SVGIG, per germline (reference sequence). As DNA, the CDR3 is TGTGCCTGGAGACCTTCGGGGGAGGGCGGGGAGCTGTTTTTT. Translated: CAWRPSGEGGELFF.

This clonotype was observed a few times. The chain employs TRBV7-2 and TRBJ2-3, with 10 bases matching TRBD2. Trimming cost V 0 bases and J 1 base; bases outside gene matches: 1. CDR1 and CDR2 (germline): SGHTA, FQGNSA. This CDR3 region has 16 residues. The CDR3 reads CASSLALAGGTDTQYF. The CDR3 bases are TGTGCCAGCAGCTTAGCGCTAGCGGGAGGCACAGATACGCAGTATTTT.

This chain links TRBV19 with TRBJ2-7; TRBD1 is a possible D gene (6 bases). V lost 6 bases to trimming and J lost 0 bases, with 12 bases between them. Germline-derived CDR1 and CDR2 are LNHDA and SQIVND (reference sequence). The CDR3 consists of 14 residues. The CDR3 region is CASRSGGHSYEQYF. The CDR3 DNA is TGTGCCAGTAGATCTGGGGGACACTCCTACGAGCAGTACTTC.

The chain joins TRBV7-3 to TRBJ2-3, with no clear D. Looked up from germline, CDR1 is SGHTA and CDR2 is FQGTGA. This CDR3 has 13 amino acids. The V gene lost 3 bases and the J gene lost 2 bases, with 6 bases spanning the gap. The CDR3 loop is CASSFIFTDTQYF. CDR3 nucleotide sequence: TGTGCCAGCAGCTTCATATTCACAGATACGCAGTATTTT.

In its sample, this clonotype is large. The V call is TRBV12-3 or TRBV12-4, the J call TRBJ1-2, with a tentative D call TRBD1 (6 bases). The CDR3 loop spans 14 amino acids. V was pared by 8 bases and J by 4 bases, with 17 bases between. The CDR3 bases are TGTGCCAGCCACCCGGGGGGAGGGGGCTATGGCTACACCTTC. This codes for CASHPGGGGYGYTF.

The genes are TRBV19 and TRBJ2-7; D unclear. The CDR3 runs to 12 residues. In germline, CDR1 is LNHDA, CDR2 SQIVND (reference sequence). V lost 4 bases to trimming and J lost 2 bases, with 6 bases between them. The CDR3 DNA reads as TGTGCCAGTAGTACCGGGCCCTACGAGCAGTACTTC. Translation gives CASSTGPYEQYF.

The V gene is TRBV4-3, the J gene TRBJ2-1; no definite D call. V shed 2 bases and J shed 8 bases, with 10 bases lying between them. This CDR3 has 13 amino acids. Germline-derived CDR1 and CDR2 are LGHNA and YSLEER. CDR3: CASSQYPGYEQFF. The CDR3 bases are TGCGCCAGCAGCCAATACCCCGGGTATGAGCAGTTCTTC.

The chain recombines TRBV2 with TRBJ2-1; 16 nucleotides match TRBD2. Trimming removed 7 bases from V and 5 bases from J; junction bases left unmatched: 5. CDR3 length equals 16 residues. CDR1 is SNHLY and CDR2 is FYNNEI in the germline V gene. The CDR3 loop is CASISGLAGGDNEQFF. The CDR3 DNA sequence: TGTGCCAGCATATCGGGACTAGCGGGAGGGGACAATGAGCAGTTCTTC.

This chain uses TRBV5-4 with TRBJ2-3; TRBD2 matches 7 bases. This CDR3 is built from 17 residues. Losses at the gene ends were 0 bases for V and 1 base for J; bases not matched to a gene: 8. Germline V lookup: CDR1 SGHNT, CDR2 YYREEE (reference sequence). CDR3 loop: CASSLEPAGVGTDTQYF. CDR3 nucleotide sequence: TGTGCCAGCAGCTTGGAGCCGGCGGGAGTTGGCACAGATACGCAGTATTTT.

The chain joins TRBV7-9 to TRBJ2-1; D might be TRBD1 or TRBD2, each matching 6 bases. The germline V and J ends were trimmed by 1 base and 9 bases, with 22 bases remaining between them. Germline CDR1 reads SEHNR; CDR2 reads FQNEAQ (reference sequence). This CDR3 has 17 amino acids. CDR3 loop: CASSLVSLRGVVSEQFF. CDR3 nucleotide sequence: TGTGCCAGCAGCTTAGTATCTTTAAGGGGGGTGGTCAGTGAGCAGTTCTTC.